This TCR beta chain was observed in a study of blood T cell repertoires in COVID-19. As processed by the authors: Reference gene primer amplification gave estimated nucleated cell counts. Method: immunoSEQ multiplex PCR; TCRdb's copy keeps in-frame clones and lacks some. That table is the source of V, J and clone size, and D and trimming were worked out from the DNA. Among roughly 150,000 clones listed, about 85% were seen once. The CDR3 spans 15 residues. Losses at the gene ends were 0 bases for V and 7 bases for J; bases not matched to a gene: 5. CDR1 SGHDN and CDR2 FVKESK come from the germline V gene.

This receptor was taken from a woman aged 55-75 years with COVID-19, enrolled during active disease. V and J are TRBV14 and TRBJ1-2; the match to TRBD1 covers 10 bases. Specimen: peripheral blood. The CDR3 loop is CASSQERTGGRGYTF. The CDR3, as DNA: TGTGCCAGCAGCCAAGAGAGGACAGGGGGTCGTGGCTACACCTTC. Looking up the rest from reference TRBV14 and TRBJ1-2 gives the full variable domain: EAGVTQFPSHSVIEKGQTVTLRCDPISGHDNLYWYRRVMGKEIKFLLHFVKESKQDESGMPNNRFLAERTGGTYSTLKVQPAELEDSGVYFCASSQERTGGRGYTFGSGTRLTVV.